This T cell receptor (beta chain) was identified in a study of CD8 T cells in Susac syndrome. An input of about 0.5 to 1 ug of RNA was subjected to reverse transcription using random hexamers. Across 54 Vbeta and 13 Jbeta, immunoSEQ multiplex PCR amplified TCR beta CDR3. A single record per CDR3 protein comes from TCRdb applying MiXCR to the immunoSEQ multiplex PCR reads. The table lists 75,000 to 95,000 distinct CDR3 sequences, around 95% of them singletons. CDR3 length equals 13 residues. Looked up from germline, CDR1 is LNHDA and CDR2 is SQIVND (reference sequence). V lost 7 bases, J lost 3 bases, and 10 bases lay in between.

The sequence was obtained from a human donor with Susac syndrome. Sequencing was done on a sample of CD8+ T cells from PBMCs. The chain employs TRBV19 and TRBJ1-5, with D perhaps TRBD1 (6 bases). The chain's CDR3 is CASMGGFNQPQHF. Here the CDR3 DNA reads TGTGCCAGTATGGGGGGCTTCAATCAGCCCCAGCATTTT.